The sample holds many counts of the clone carrying this T cell receptor (beta chain). The antigen is not known. The germline V gene has CDR1 KGHSH and CDR2 LQKENI. CDR3 size: 14 residues. The V end lost 2 bases, the J end lost 1 base, and 8 bases lay between the germline ends. Through a sample-barcoded 5' primer and a J-beta primer mix, a second PCR was run for 7 to 11 cycles. From the 5' RACE reads, TCRdb called clonotypes with MiXCR, one entry per CDR3 protein. The sample consists of about 680,000 distinct CDR3 sequences, about half of them appearing once. These data belong to a study of blood T cells in healthy people across ages. Overall study results and limits: It was the long-lived donors that had more naive CD4+ cells and higher diversity than aged donors. Researchers deemed the diversity estimates from one million T cells underestimates.

Input material: blood. The rearrangement links TRBV18 to TRBJ2-5, with TRBD2 as a possible D gene (5 bases). The receptor was derived from a woman aged 55-75 years in good health. This chain's CDR3 is CASSPLSGQETQYF. DNA of the CDR3: TGTGCCAGCTCACCATTAAGCGGCCAAGAGACCCAGTACTTC.